A selection of T cell receptor beta chains follows, all from one sample in a study of human T cells and chemical hapten exposure. TCRdb passed the RACE reads through MiXCR, listing each CDR3 protein once. The sample has around 150,000 distinct CDR3 sequences, around 13% seen once. The specimen was whole blood, collected in connection with sensitization to the hapten diphenylcyclopropenone (DPC). The origin of the receptors is a woman under 40 with alopecia areata. Some clones in this sample may be carry-over from other donors' samples. Both conserved end residues are part of each CDR3. Each record gives: D gene, J gene, V gene, clone size, CDR3 DNA, CDR3 protein. D genes are given only for firm matches. A clone size is listed for some rows: how often the clone was seen (once, few, many), or a class if it is expanded.

D gene: TRBD1; J gene: TRBJ2-3; V gene: TRBV19; clone size: few; CDR3 DNA: TGTGCCAGTAGTATACGACAGGGAAGCACAGATACGCAGTATTTT; CDR3 protein: CASSIRQGSTDTQYF
D gene: TRBD2; J gene: TRBJ2-7; V gene: TRBV3-1; clone size: -; CDR3 DNA: TGTGCCAGCAGCCAAGAAGGGGCTTCGCGGGGGGCCTTCTACGAGCAGTACTTC; CDR3 protein: CASSQEGASRGAFYEQYF
D gene: -; J gene: TRBJ2-3; V gene: TRBV28; clone size: -; CDR3 DNA: TGTGCCAGCAGTTACGTCGGCATCACAGATACGCAGTATTTT; CDR3 protein: CASSYVGITDTQYF
D gene: -; J gene: TRBJ1-2; V gene: TRBV20-1; clone size: few; CDR3 DNA: TGCAGTGCTATTCGGGGAACTAACTATGGCTACACCTTC; CDR3 protein: CSAIRGTNYGYTF
D gene: TRBD1; J gene: TRBJ2-1; V gene: TRBV5-1; clone size: -; CDR3 DNA: TGCGCCAGCAGCCGGGACAGGGTGGCGAATGAGCAGTTCTTC; CDR3 protein: CASSRDRVANEQFF
D gene: -; J gene: TRBJ2-7; V gene: TRBV20-1; clone size: few; CDR3 DNA: TGCAGTGCTAGGGGGGACACGGCCTACGAGCAGTACTTC; CDR3 protein: CSARGDTAYEQYF
D gene: -; J gene: TRBJ1-5; V gene: TRBV20-1; clone size: -; CDR3 DNA: TGCAGTGCTAGTTGGGGTAGCAATCAGCCCCAGCATTTT; CDR3 protein: CSASWGSNQPQHF
D gene: -; J gene: TRBJ2-5; V gene: TRBV11-2; clone size: few; CDR3 DNA: TGTGCCAGCAGCTTTTCCGGGGGCCGTGGGAAGACCCAGTACTTC; CDR3 protein: CASSFSGGRGKTQYF
D gene: -; J gene: TRBJ2-2; V gene: TRBV4-3; clone size: -; CDR3 DNA: TGCGCCAGCAGCCACGCCACAGGGAAGCGGGGGGAGCTGTTTTTT; CDR3 protein: CASSHATGKRGELFF
D gene: TRBD2; J gene: TRBJ2-5; V gene: TRBV5-1; clone size: many; CDR3 DNA: TGCGCCAGCACCTTCAGACTAGCGCCGGAGGAGACCCAGTACTTC; CDR3 protein: CASTFRLAPEETQYF
D gene: -; J gene: TRBJ1-2; V gene: TRBV2; clone size: -; CDR3 DNA: TGTGCCAGCAGTGAGGATTCGGCGTATGGCTACACCTTC; CDR3 protein: CASSEDSAYGYTF
D gene: TRBD2; J gene: TRBJ2-1; V gene: TRBV20-1; clone size: few; CDR3 DNA: TGCAGTGCTAGGACTAGCGCCTACAATGAGCAGTTCTTC; CDR3 protein: CSARTSAYNEQFF
D gene: -; J gene: TRBJ1-3; V gene: TRBV3-1; clone size: many; CDR3 DNA: TGTGCCAGCAGCCAAGTAGGGGGAAGCTCTGGAAACACCATATATTTT; CDR3 protein: CASSQVGGSSGNTIYF
D gene: TRBD2; J gene: TRBJ2-5; V gene: TRBV28; clone size: few; CDR3 DNA: TGTGCCAGCAGTTTGCCGCTAGCGGGGGGGCGGGAGACCCAGTACTTC; CDR3 protein: CASSLPLAGGRETQYF
D gene: -; J gene: TRBJ2-3; V gene: TRBV19; clone size: -; CDR3 DNA: TGTGCCAGTAGAGACAGGTTAGACACAGATACGCAGTATTTT; CDR3 protein: CASRDRLDTDTQYF
D gene: TRBD1; J gene: TRBJ1-5; V gene: TRBV7-8; clone size: many; CDR3 DNA: TGTGCCAGCAGCTTATTAGGGACAGGGAAGGATCAGCCCCAGCATTTT; CDR3 protein: CASSLLGTGKDQPQHF
D gene: -; J gene: TRBJ2-7; V gene: TRBV28; clone size: few; CDR3 DNA: TGTGCCAGCAGTGGGACGGCTAGCTCCTACGAGCAGTACTTC; CDR3 protein: CASSGTASSYEQYF
D gene: -; J gene: TRBJ1-5; V gene: TRBV5-1; clone size: few; CDR3 DNA: TGCGCCAGCAGCTTGGGCGGGCCAGGGCCGGAGCCCCAGCATTTT; CDR3 protein: CASSLGGPGPEPQHF
D gene: -; J gene: TRBJ2-3; V gene: TRBV5-8; clone size: few; CDR3 DNA: TGTGCCAGCAGCTTGGAACGGGGGCCTAGCACAGATACGCAGTATTTT; CDR3 protein: CASSLERGPSTDTQYF
D gene: -; J gene: TRBJ2-3; V gene: TRBV9; clone size: -; CDR3 DNA: TGTGCCAGCAGCGTAGACGGACCCACAGATACGCAGTATTTT; CDR3 protein: CASSVDGPTDTQYF
D gene: TRBD1; J gene: TRBJ1-6; V gene: TRBV5-1; clone size: few; CDR3 DNA: TGCGCCAGCAGCTTGGACCCGGGACAGCCACTCCACTTT; CDR3 protein: CASSLDPGQPLHF
D gene: TRBD2; J gene: TRBJ2-1; V gene: TRBV5-1; clone size: -; CDR3 DNA: TGCGCCAGCAGCCCCCGCGGACTAGCGGGAGTCGGTGAGCAGTTCTTC; CDR3 protein: CASSPRGLAGVGEQFF
D gene: TRBD1; J gene: TRBJ2-7; V gene: TRBV29-1; clone size: -; CDR3 DNA: TGCAGCGTCCGGAGAGGACAGGGGTCCTACGAGCAGTACTTC; CDR3 protein: CSVRRGQGSYEQYF
D gene: -; J gene: TRBJ2-3; V gene: TRBV2; clone size: -; CDR3 DNA: TGTGCCAGCAGTCAGACACAGCTCACAGATACGCAGTATTTT; CDR3 protein: CASSQTQLTDTQYF
D gene: TRBD1; J gene: TRBJ1-2; V gene: TRBV5-1; clone size: few; CDR3 DNA: TGCGCCAGCAGCATAAGGACAGGGGAAGCTTTGGGCTACACCTTC; CDR3 protein: CASSIRTGEALGYTF